These 22 T cell receptor beta chains came from one sample sequenced in a study of blood T cell repertoires in COVID-19. Profiling relied on immunoSEQ multiplex PCR, and the TCRdb table lists in-frame clones only, not all of them. The sample carries approximately 120,000 clones, 80% to 95% recorded once. Source material: peripheral blood. The receptor source for this set is a man aged 50-59 years with COVID-19, enrolled during active disease.

The table lists this clone with a few counts. The V gene is TRBV4-1, the J gene TRBJ2-7; 11 bases match TRBD2. The CDR3 spans 15 residues. V was pared by 0 bases and J by 4 bases, with 2 bases of the junction left unmatched. Germline loops: CDR1 MGHRA, CDR2 YSYEKL. The CDR3 here is CASSQELAGGYEQYV. The CDR3 DNA reads TGCGCCAGCAGCCAAGAGCTAGCGGGAGGTTACGAGCAGTACGTC.

This rearrangement joins TRBV28 to TRBJ2-7; TRBD2 agrees at 7 bases. V shed 3 bases and J 6 bases; nucleotides not matched to a gene: 11. The CDR3 spans 15 residues. Germline V CDR1 and CDR2: MDHEN, SYDVKM. The CDR3, as DNA: TGTGCCAGCAGTTTTCCGGGCGGGAGTCCCCTCGAGCAGTACTTC. Its protein is CASSFPGGSPLEQYF.

This chain connects TRBV7-9 to TRBJ1-3; D is possibly TRBD1 (5 bases). V shed 1 base and J shed 0 bases, with 16 bases lying between them. Germline V gene lookup returns CDR1 SEHNR and CDR2 FQNEAQ (reference sequence). The CDR3 runs 18 residues. CDR3 amino acids: CASSLDDPGVTSGNTIYF. The CDR3 DNA reads as TGTGCCAGCAGCTTAGATGATCCGGGGGTCACCTCTGGAAACACCATATATTTT.

The chain uses TRBV12-5 and TRBJ2-7; TRBD2 aligns across 11 bases. CDR1 and CDR2 (germline): LGHNT, FRNRAP. V gave up 5 bases and J gave up 2 bases; unmatched junction bases: 8. The CDR3 is 16 residues long. This CDR3 reads CASGKDSGRAPYEQYF. The DNA of the CDR3 is TGTGCTAGTGGTAAAGATAGCGGGAGGGCCCCCTACGAGCAGTACTTC.

V and J are TRBV5-6 and TRBJ1-4, with D perhaps matching TRBD1 (6 bases). Germline loops: CDR1 SGHDT, CDR2 YYEEEE. The CDR3 is made up of 16 amino acids. V was clipped by 0 bases and J by 3 bases, with 12 bases between them. The CDR3 spells CASSLVGDTSNEKLFF. CDR3 coding DNA: TGTGCCAGCAGCTTGGTAGGGGACACCTCTAATGAAAAACTGTTTTTT. Complete variable domain (other parts from reference TRBV5-6 and TRBJ1-4): DAGVTQSPTHLIKTRGQQVTLRCSPKSGHDTVSWYQQALGQGPQFIFQYYEEEERQRGNFPDRFSGHQFPNYSSELNVNALLLGDSALYLCASSLVGDTSNEKLFFGSGTQLSVL.

This chain connects TRBV19 to TRBJ2-1; TRBD1 matches 7 bases. Germline CDR1 is LNHDA and CDR2 is SQIVND (reference sequence). This CDR3 is built from 13 residues. V trimming: 6 bases; J trimming: 10 bases; junction bases outside the gene matches: 9. The CDR3 DNA reads TGTGCCAGTAGGCTTACAGGGGTCGGGGAGCAGTTCTTC. It encodes CASRLTGVGEQFF.

Here the CDR3 reads CASSIETGGLSGYTF. The CDR3 DNA follows: TGTGCCAGTAGTATAGAGACAGGGGGCTTGTCTGGCTACACCTTC. The chain employs TRBV19 and TRBJ1-2, with 10 bases aligning to TRBD1. Trimming removed 0 bases from V and 7 bases from J; junction bases left unmatched: 5. The CDR3 sequence is 15 residues long. The V gene's germline CDR1 is LNHDA and CDR2 SQIVND (reference sequence).

This sequence joins TRBV5-6 and TRBJ2-5; perhaps TRBD2 as D (5 bases). The V end was cut by 1 base, the J end by 5 bases, with 15 bases between. Per germline, CDR1 SGHDT and CDR2 YYEEEE. This CDR3 has 15 amino acids. CDR3: CASSLYIGDEETQYF. CDR3 sequence (DNA): TGTGCCAGCAGCTTGTATATCGGGGATGAGGAGACCCAGTACTTC.

The chain carries TRBV6-1 and TRBJ2-1; D is unclear. The V and J ends lost 2 bases and 4 bases respectively, with 18 bases between them. This CDR3 comprises 17 residues. Per the germline V gene, CDR1 is MNHNS and CDR2 is SASEGT. In DNA, the CDR3 is TGTGCCAGCAGTGAATCCCATCCAGTTTATTCGTACAATGAGCAGTTCTTC. Residues: CASSESHPVYSYNEQFF.

The rearrangement links TRBV20-1 to TRBJ2-7, with D possibly matching TRBD1 (6 bases). In germline, CDR1 is DFQATT, CDR2 SNEGSKA (reference sequence). The CDR3 sequence is 11 residues long. Trimming left V 5 bases short and J 3 bases short, with 8 bases between. The CDR3 region is CSAPDSYEQYF. CDR3 bases: TGCAGTGCTCCGGACAGCTACGAGCAGTACTTC.

The rearrangement uses TRBV5-1 and TRBJ2-2, with D possibly being TRBD1 (5 bases). From germline, CDR1 is SGHRS and CDR2 YFSETQ. The CDR3 extends over 16 amino acids. Trimming took 4 bases from V and 2 from J, leaving 15 bases between them. CDR3 DNA: TGCGCCAGCAGCATAGACGGACAATTAAACACCGGGGAGCTGTTTTTT. Amino acids: CASSIDGQLNTGELFF. The whole variable domain, remainder taken from reference TRBV5-1 and TRBJ2-2, is KAGVTQTPRYLIKTRGQQVTLSCSPISGHRSVSWYQQTPGQGLQFLFEYFSETQRNKGNFPGRFSGRQFSNSRSEMNVSTLELGDSALYLCASSIDGQLNTGELFFGEGSRLTVL.

Here the CDR3 DNA reads TGTGCCAGCAGTGCGGCCGGTCAGGCCAGCTCTGGGGCCAACGTCCTGACTTTC. This encodes CASSAAGQASSGANVLTF. J is TRBJ2-6 and V is TRBV25-1; no firm D call. V gave up 4 bases and J gave up 0 bases, with 16 bases separating them. The CDR3 is made up of 18 amino acids. CDR1 is MGHDK, CDR2 SYGVNS, per germline.

This clone was recorded a few times. This chain uses TRBV5-1 with TRBJ2-1, with a possible D match to TRBD2 (5 bases). The CDR3 is 15 residues long. V gave up 1 base and J gave up 2 bases, with 10 bases separating them. Germline V lookup: CDR1 SGHRS, CDR2 YFSETQ. The CDR3 sequence is CASSLLSGTYNEQFF. CDR3 nucleotide sequence: TGCGCCAGCAGCTTGCTGAGCGGCACCTACAATGAGCAGTTCTTC.

V usage is TRBV7-3 and J usage is TRBJ2-3, with D tentatively TRBD1 (6 bases). This CDR3 spans 13 amino acids. Germline V gene lookup returns CDR1 SGHTA and CDR2 FQGTGA. V shed 5 bases and J shed 3 bases, with 9 bases lying between them. CDR3 sequence (DNA): TGTGCCAGCAGCGGGGGCGGGACAGATACGCAGTATTTT. Amino acids: CASSGGGTDTQYF.

This clone turned up a few times. The chain recombines TRBV2 with TRBJ2-7; 7 nucleotides align to TRBD1. The CDR3 has 12 amino acids. The germline gives CDR1 SNHLY, CDR2 FYNNEI. Unmatched junction bases numbered 2, after V lost 5 bases and J lost 4 bases. CDR3 sequence: CASSRQGYEQYF. The CDR3 DNA sequence: TGTGCCAGCAGTAGACAGGGATACGAGCAGTACTTC. The variable domain in full, with the rest retrieved from reference TRBV2 and TRBJ2-7, is EPEVTQTPSHQVTQMGQEVILRCVPISNHLYFYWYRQILGQKVEFLVSFYNNEISEKSEIFDDQFSVERPDGSNFTLKIRSTKLEDSAMYFCASSRQGYEQYFGPGTRLTVT.

The chain is built from TRBV11-3 and TRBJ1-2; tentatively, D is TRBD1 (5 bases). Looked up from germline, CDR1 is SGHNT and CDR2 is YENEEA. This CDR3 contains 13 residues. Trimming removed 3 bases at V and 8 bases at J, with 13 bases between. This CDR3 reads CASSFLDGQGYTF. The CDR3, as DNA: TGTGCCAGCAGCTTCTTGGACGGACAAGGCTACACCTTC.

CDR3 in amino acids: CASSPRSGSFAGELFF. Written as DNA, the CDR3 is TGTGCCAGCTCACCAAGAAGCGGGAGCTTCGCCGGGGAGCTGTTTTTT. This chain connects TRBV18 to TRBJ2-2; 8 nucleotides agree with TRBD2. Germline V gene sequence: CDR1 KGHSH, CDR2 LQKENI. There are 16 residues in the CDR3. J gave up 6 bases and V 2 bases, and 8 bases lay outside the gene matches.

The chain links TRBV6-2 or TRBV6-3 to TRBJ2-7; 10 bases fit TRBD1. V shed 3 bases and J 3 bases; nucleotides not matched to a gene: 2. Germline CDR1 is MNHEY and CDR2 is SVGEGT. This CDR3 spans 14 amino acids. This chain's CDR3 is CASSYGTGVYEQYF. CDR3 in DNA: TGTGCCAGCAGTTATGGGACAGGGGTCTACGAGCAGTACTTC.

V and J are TRBV7-2 and TRBJ2-7, with 10 nucleotides matching TRBD1. Germline trimming cut 3 bases from V and 7 bases from J; bases unmatched to any gene: 6. The germline V gene encodes CDR1 SGHTA and CDR2 FQGNSA. CDR3 length: 14 amino acids. CDR3: CASSFPGQGREQYF. CDR3 bases: TGTGCCAGCAGCTTCCCGGGACAGGGGAGAGAGCAGTACTTC.

The rearrangement links TRBV7-2 to TRBJ1-1; D possibly corresponds to TRBD1 (6 bases). CDR1 and CDR2 from the germline V gene are SGHTA and FQGNSA. The V end was cut by 5 bases, the J end by 5 bases, with 15 bases between. CDR3 length: 14 amino acids. CDR3 residues: CASSRKGVGTEAFF. The CDR3 coding sequence is TGTGCCAGCAGCAGAAAGGGGGTAGGGACTGAAGCTTTCTTT.

The genes are TRBV10-3 and TRBJ1-2; TRBD1 agrees at 7 bases. Per germline, CDR1 ENHRY and CDR2 SYGVKD. CDR3 length equals 13 residues. V shed 2 bases and J 3 bases; nucleotides not matched to a gene: 0. The DNA for the CDR3 is TGTGCCATCAGTGAGGACAGGGACTATGGCTACACCTTC. Translated, it gives CAISEDRDYGYTF.

The rearrangement joins TRBV16 to TRBJ1-5; 9 bases are shared with TRBD1. CDR3 size: 16 residues. CDR1 is KGHSY and CDR2 is FQNENV in the germline V gene. V lost 2 bases, J lost 5 bases, and 7 bases stayed unmatched. DNA for the CDR3: TGTGCCAGCAGCCAAGGACTGGACAGGGGTGATCAGCCCCAGCATTTT. It codes for CASSQGLDRGDQPQHF.